This T cell receptor beta chain was sequenced for a study of blood T cell repertoires in COVID-19. Original processing notes: Amplified reference gene primers provided the basis for estimating nucleated cell counts. Sequencing was performed with immunoSEQ multiplex PCR; in TCRdb, only in-frame clones are kept and a portion is missing. That table supplies the V and J calls and clone size; D and trimming were determined from the DNA. This sample carries 100,000 or so clones, roughly 92% of them seen once, and the ten largest clones take more than 5.5%. Trimming removed 3 bases from V and 2 bases from J; junction bases left unmatched: 0. The CDR3 has 14 amino acids. The germline V gene has CDR1 LGHDT and CDR2 YNNKEL (reference sequence). This clone appeared once.

The receptor was isolated from a man aged 65 to 79 with acute or convalescent COVID-19. The source material was peripheral blood. V usage is TRBV3-1 (or the pseudogene TRBV3-2) and J usage is TRBJ2-7; the match to TRBD2 covers 11 bases. Here the CDR3 DNA reads TGTGCCAGCAGCCAGACTAGCGGGGCCTACGAGCAGTACTTC. Its protein product is CASSQTSGAYEQYF.